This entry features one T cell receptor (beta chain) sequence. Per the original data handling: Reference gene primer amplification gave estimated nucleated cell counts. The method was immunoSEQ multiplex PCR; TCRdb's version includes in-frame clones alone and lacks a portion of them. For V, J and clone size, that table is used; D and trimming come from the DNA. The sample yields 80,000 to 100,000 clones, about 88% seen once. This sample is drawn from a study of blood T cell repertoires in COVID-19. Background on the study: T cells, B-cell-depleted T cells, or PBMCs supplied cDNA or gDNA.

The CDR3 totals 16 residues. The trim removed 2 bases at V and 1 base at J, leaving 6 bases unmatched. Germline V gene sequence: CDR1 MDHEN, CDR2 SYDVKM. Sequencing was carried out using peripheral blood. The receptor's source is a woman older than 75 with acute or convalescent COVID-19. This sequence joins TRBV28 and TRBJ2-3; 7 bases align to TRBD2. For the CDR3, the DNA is TGTGCCAGCAGTTTAGGGTCTAGCGGACGCACAGATACGCAGTATTTT. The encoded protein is CASSLGSSGRTDTQYF. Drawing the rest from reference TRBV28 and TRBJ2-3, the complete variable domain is DVKVTQSSRYLVKRTGEKVFLECVQDMDHENMFWYRQDPGLGLRLIYFSYDVKMKEKGDIPEGYSVSREKKERFSLILESASTNQTSMYLCASSLGSSGRTDTQYFGPGTRLTVL.